These T cell receptor beta chains were read from a single sample in a study of blood T cell repertoires in COVID-19. TCRdb's copy holds only in-frame clones and misses some; the assay was immunoSEQ multiplex PCR. The sample lists around 400,000 clones, more than 75% occurring once. Sequencing was carried out using peripheral blood. Receptor source: a woman in her twenties or thirties with COVID-19, enrolled during active disease. Each CDR3 is given with its conserved first and last residue. Each record gives: J gene, D gene, clone size, V gene, CDR3 protein, CDR3 DNA. A D gene is named only where the DNA matches it firmly. Clone size is not always given. Where it is, it says once, few, many or a class for expanded clones.

J: TRBJ2-2; D: TRBD1; size: -; V: TRBV7-3; CDR3: CASRWDSRTSGELFF; DNA: TGTGCCAGCAGGTGGGACAGTCGGACATCCGGGGAGCTGTTTTTT
J: TRBJ2-3; D: -; size: -; V: TRBV2; CDR3: CASSNGVTDTQYF; DNA: TGTGCCAGCAGTAACGGGGTCACAGATACGCAGTATTTT
J: TRBJ2-1; D: TRBD2; size: -; V: TRBV11-2; CDR3: CASGGRGSYNEQFF; DNA: TGTGCCAGCGGCGGGAGGGGCTCCTACAATGAGCAGTTCTTC
J: TRBJ1-5; D: TRBD1; size: -; V: TRBV5-8; CDR3: CASRRQGIWPQHF; DNA: TGTGCCAGCAGAAGACAGGGGATATGGCCCCAGCATTTT
J: TRBJ2-1; D: TRBD2; size: -; V: TRBV27; CDR3: CASSRSGRTSYNEQFF; DNA: TGTGCCAGCAGTAGAAGCGGGAGGACCTCCTACAATGAGCAGTTCTTC
J: TRBJ2-4; D: -; size: few; V: TRBV7-9; CDR3: CASSSQRNIQYF; DNA: TGTGCCAGCAGCTCACAGAGAAACATTCAGTACTTC
J: TRBJ1-5; D: -; size: -; V: TRBV29-1; CDR3: CSVDRGPNQPQHF; DNA: TGCAGCGTTGACAGGGGACCCAATCAGCCCCAGCATTTT
J: TRBJ2-2; D: TRBD1; size: -; V: TRBV2; CDR3: CASRGTGEVGELFF; DNA: TGTGCCAGCAGGGGGACAGGGGAGGTCGGGGAGCTGTTTTTT
J: TRBJ2-7; D: TRBD1; size: -; V: TRBV13; CDR3: CASSFDRGKYEQYF; DNA: TGTGCCAGCAGCTTCGACAGGGGGAAGTACGAGCAGTACTTC
J: TRBJ1-4; D: TRBD1; size: -; V: TRBV6-2/TRBV6-3; CDR3: CASSLHRGQARNEKLFF; DNA: TGTGCCAGCAGCCTCCACCGAGGACAGGCGCGCAATGAAAAACTGTTTTTT
J: TRBJ1-1; D: TRBD1; size: -; V: TRBV5-6; CDR3: CASSYLDRISTEAFF; DNA: TGTGCCAGCAGCTACCTGGACAGGATCAGCACTGAAGCTTTCTTT
J: TRBJ2-1; D: -; size: -; V: TRBV21-1; CDR3: CASSKGTGIPSTYNEQFF; DNA: TGTGCCAGCAGCAAAGGGACAGGGATCCCCTCTACCTACAATGAGCAGTTCTTC
J: TRBJ2-1; D: TRBD2; size: -; V: TRBV5-1; CDR3: CASSDGTSGHEQFF; DNA: TGCGCCAGCAGCGACGGGACTAGCGGGCATGAGCAGTTCTTC
J: TRBJ2-3; D: -; size: -; V: TRBV6-5; CDR3: CASSPHRTTDTQYF; DNA: TGTGCCAGCAGTCCGCACAGGACCACAGATACGCAGTATTTT
J: TRBJ2-7; D: TRBD1; size: -; V: TRBV7-9; CDR3: CASSFGDSSEQYF; DNA: TGTGCCAGCAGCTTCGGGGACAGTTCAGAGCAGTACTTC
J: TRBJ2-1; D: -; size: -; V: TRBV30; CDR3: CAWSQTPRGEQFF; DNA: TGTGCCTGGAGCCAAACCCCGAGAGGCGAGCAGTTCTTC
J: TRBJ2-1; D: -; size: -; V: TRBV11-2; CDR3: CASSTFLARAYNEQFF; DNA: TGTGCCAGCAGCACCTTCTTAGCGCGCGCCTACAATGAGCAGTTCTTC
J: TRBJ2-3; D: -; size: -; V: TRBV29-1; CDR3: CSVGIGAPTDTQYF; DNA: TGCAGCGTTGGAATAGGGGCGCCCACAGATACGCAGTATTTT
J: TRBJ2-2; D: -; size: -; V: TRBV21-1; CDR3: CASSSDRSENTGELFF; DNA: TGTGCCAGCAGTTCGGACAGGTCGGAGAACACCGGGGAGCTGTTTTTT
J: TRBJ1-2; D: -; size: once; V: TRBV4-1; CDR3: CASSQGPETRIYGYTF; DNA: TGCGCCAGCAGCCAAGGCCCAGAAACGCGGATCTATGGCTACACCTTC
J: TRBJ2-7; D: TRBD2; size: -; V: TRBV7-9; CDR3: CASSYPSGSRDEQYF; DNA: TGTGCCAGCAGCTATCCTAGCGGGAGTAGAGACGAGCAGTACTTC
J: TRBJ2-5; D: TRBD1; size: -; V: TRBV5-1; CDR3: CASSFPGQAQETQYF; DNA: TGCGCCAGCAGCTTCCCGGGACAGGCCCAAGAGACCCAGTACTTC
J: TRBJ1-1; D: -; size: -; V: TRBV19; CDR3: CASTSWTEAFF; DNA: TGTGCCAGTACCAGTTGGACTGAAGCTTTCTTT
J: TRBJ1-5; D: -; size: -; V: TRBV2; CDR3: CASSETDRNQPQHF; DNA: TGTGCCAGCAGTGAAACCGACAGGAATCAGCCCCAGCATTTT
J: TRBJ2-1; D: -; size: once; V: TRBV24-1; CDR3: CATSDLRGPGDEQFF; DNA: TGTGCCACCAGTGATTTGCGGGGCCCGGGAGATGAGCAGTTCTTC
J: TRBJ1-1; D: TRBD1; size: -; V: TRBV18; CDR3: CASSPPGQGRSEAFF; DNA: TGTGCCAGCTCACCACCGGGACAGGGAAGAAGTGAAGCTTTCTTT
J: TRBJ1-2; D: TRBD1; size: -; V: TRBV5-1; CDR3: CASSLQGQGATYGYTF; DNA: TGCGCCAGCAGCCTCCAGGGACAGGGGGCAACTTATGGCTACACCTTC
J: TRBJ2-1; D: -; size: -; V: TRBV7-2; CDR3: CASSSSVEQFF; DNA: TGTGCCAGCAGCTCATCGGTAGAGCAGTTCTTC
J: TRBJ1-4; D: TRBD1; size: once; V: TRBV5-4; CDR3: CASSFGGQGAEKLFF; DNA: TGTGCCAGCAGCTTTGGGGGACAGGGGGCGGAAAAACTGTTTTTT
J: TRBJ2-1; D: -; size: few; V: TRBV11-2; CDR3: CASSLDPLNNEQFF; DNA: TGTGCCAGCAGCTTAGACCCCCTAAACAATGAGCAGTTCTTC
J: TRBJ2-1; D: TRBD1; size: -; V: TRBV2; CDR3: CASREYRGPYNEQFF; DNA: TGTGCCAGCAGAGAATACAGGGGGCCCTACAATGAGCAGTTCTTC
J: TRBJ2-7; D: TRBD2; size: once; V: TRBV7-6; CDR3: CASSSPTSGSYEQYF; DNA: TGTGCCAGCAGCTCACCGACTAGCGGGTCCTACGAGCAGTACTTC
J: TRBJ2-4; D: -; size: -; V: TRBV11-2; CDR3: CASSTPRNQNIQYF; DNA: TGTGCCAGCAGCACCCCGAGGAACCAAAACATTCAGTACTTC
J: TRBJ2-5; D: -; size: -; V: TRBV30; CDR3: CAWSVKSGGETQYF; DNA: TGTGCCTGGAGTGTAAAGTCAGGCGGGGAGACCCAGTACTTC
J: TRBJ2-1; D: TRBD2; size: -; V: TRBV18; CDR3: CASSPASGNNEQFF; DNA: TGTGCCAGCTCACCCGCTAGCGGGAACAATGAGCAGTTCTTC
J: TRBJ1-5; D: -; size: -; V: TRBV24-1; CDR3: CATSAGGGWSQPQHF; DNA: TGTGCCACCAGTGCCGGGGGGGGGTGGAGTCAGCCCCAGCATTTT
J: TRBJ2-1; D: -; size: -; V: TRBV10-3; CDR3: CAISESRRGLVNEQFF; DNA: TGTGCCATCAGTGAGTCAAGGAGGGGGCTAGTCAATGAGCAGTTCTTC
J: TRBJ2-3; D: -; size: -; V: TRBV30; CDR3: CAWSPRTGQPPSTDTQYF; DNA: TGTGCCTGGAGTCCTCGTACCGGACAGCCGCCTAGCACAGATACGCAGTATTTT
J: TRBJ2-7; D: TRBD2; size: -; V: TRBV28; CDR3: CASSAHLGLASGEQYF; DNA: TGTGCCAGCAGTGCCCACCTCGGACTAGCGTCCGGCGAGCAGTACTTC
J: TRBJ2-6; D: -; size: -; V: TRBV7-9; CDR3: CASSEKQAYSGANVLTF; DNA: TGTGCCAGCAGCGAAAAACAGGCGTACTCTGGGGCCAACGTCCTGACTTTC
J: TRBJ2-2; D: -; size: once; V: TRBV5-4; CDR3: CASSEGVGGELFF; DNA: TGTGCCAGCAGCGAAGGGGTCGGCGGGGAGCTGTTTTTT
J: TRBJ2-7; D: TRBD2; size: -; V: TRBV4-1; CDR3: CASSPHSGRAFYEQYF; DNA: TGCGCCAGCAGCCCCCATAGCGGGAGGGCCTTTTACGAGCAGTACTTC
J: TRBJ1-3; D: TRBD1; size: -; V: TRBV18; CDR3: CASSPRTGRSGNTIYF; DNA: TGTGCCAGCTCACCTCGGACAGGGCGCTCTGGAAACACCATATATTTT
J: TRBJ1-3; D: -; size: -; V: TRBV19; CDR3: CASRVQHSGNTIYF; DNA: TGTGCCAGTAGGGTCCAACACTCTGGAAACACCATATATTTT
J: TRBJ2-7; D: -; size: -; V: TRBV28; CDR3: CASRSSSYEQYF; DNA: TGTGCCAGCAGATCGAGCTCCTACGAGCAGTACTTC
J: TRBJ1-3; D: -; size: -; V: TRBV6-5; CDR3: CASSSGFGNTIYF; DNA: TGTGCCAGCAGTTCAGGGTTCGGAAACACCATATATTTT
J: TRBJ1-5; D: -; size: once; V: TRBV3-1/TRBV3-2; CDR3: CASSQDRLRRDSNQPQHF; DNA: TGTGCCAGCAGCCAAGATCGGTTGAGGCGGGATAGCAATCAGCCCCAGCATTTT
J: TRBJ2-1; D: -; size: -; V: TRBV6-4; CDR3: CASSDGPSSYNEQFF; DNA: TGTGCCAGCAGTGACGGGCCCAGCTCCTACAATGAGCAGTTCTTC
J: TRBJ2-5; D: -; size: -; V: TRBV18; CDR3: CASSPSGTGATQYF; DNA: TGTGCCAGCTCACCGTCCGGGACGGGAGCGACCCAGTACTTC
J: TRBJ1-2; D: -; size: -; V: TRBV4-3; CDR3: CASSPGGRGYGYTF; DNA: TGCGCCAGCAGCCCGGGGGGTAGAGGCTATGGCTACACCTTC
J: TRBJ2-3; D: TRBD2; size: -; V: TRBV2; CDR3: CASSDGTSGLTDTQYF; DNA: TGTGCCAGCAGTGATGGGACTAGCGGGTTAACAGATACGCAGTATTTT
J: TRBJ2-5; D: TRBD2; size: -; V: TRBV5-3; CDR3: CARSVGAGGPETQYF; DNA: TGTGCCAGAAGCGTCGGGGCGGGAGGGCCTGAGACCCAGTACTTC
J: TRBJ1-1; D: -; size: once; V: TRBV6-2/TRBV6-3; CDR3: CASSYPGAAFF; DNA: TGTGCCAGCAGTTACCCCGGAGCAGCTTTCTTT
J: TRBJ2-3; D: TRBD2; size: -; V: TRBV5-4; CDR3: CASSFGSGRTSTDTQYF; DNA: TGTGCCAGCAGCTTCGGTAGCGGGAGGACTAGCACAGATACGCAGTATTTT
J: TRBJ2-6; D: TRBD1; size: few; V: TRBV6-5; CDR3: CASIIQGAGANVLTF; DNA: TGTGCCAGCATTATACAGGGGGCTGGGGCCAACGTCCTGACTTTC